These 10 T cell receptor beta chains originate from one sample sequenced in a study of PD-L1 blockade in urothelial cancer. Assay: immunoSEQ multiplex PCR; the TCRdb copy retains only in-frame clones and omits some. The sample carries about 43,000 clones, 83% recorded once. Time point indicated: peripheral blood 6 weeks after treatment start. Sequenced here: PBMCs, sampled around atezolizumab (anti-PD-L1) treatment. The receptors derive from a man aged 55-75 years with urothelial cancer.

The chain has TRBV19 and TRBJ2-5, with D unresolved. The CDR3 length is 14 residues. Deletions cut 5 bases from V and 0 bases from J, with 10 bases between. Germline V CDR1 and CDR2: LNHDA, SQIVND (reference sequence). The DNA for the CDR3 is TGTGCCAGTAGTGACGGGTTTGACCAAGAGACCCAGTACTTC. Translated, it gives CASSDGFDQETQYF.

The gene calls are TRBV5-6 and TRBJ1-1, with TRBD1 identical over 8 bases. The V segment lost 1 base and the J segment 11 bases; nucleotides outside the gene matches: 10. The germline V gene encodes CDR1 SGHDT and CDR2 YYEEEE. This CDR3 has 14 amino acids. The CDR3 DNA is TGTGCCAGCAGCTTGAATCCGGGACAGGAAGGGGCTTTCTTT. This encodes CASSLNPGQEGAFF.

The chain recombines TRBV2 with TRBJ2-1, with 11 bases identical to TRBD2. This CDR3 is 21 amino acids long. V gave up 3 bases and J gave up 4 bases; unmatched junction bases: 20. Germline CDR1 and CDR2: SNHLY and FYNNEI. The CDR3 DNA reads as TGTGCCAGCAGTGAGCCAAGATCGGGGGCTAGCGGGGGGTTATTGTACAATGAGCAGTTCTTC. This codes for CASSEPRSGASGGLLYNEQFF.

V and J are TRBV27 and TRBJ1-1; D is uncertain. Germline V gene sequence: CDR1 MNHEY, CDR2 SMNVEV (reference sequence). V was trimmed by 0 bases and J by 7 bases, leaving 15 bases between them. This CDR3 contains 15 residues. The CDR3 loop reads CASSLSGPVIGEAFF. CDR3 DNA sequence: TGTGCCAGCAGTTTATCGGGCCCGGTCATCGGTGAAGCTTTCTTT.

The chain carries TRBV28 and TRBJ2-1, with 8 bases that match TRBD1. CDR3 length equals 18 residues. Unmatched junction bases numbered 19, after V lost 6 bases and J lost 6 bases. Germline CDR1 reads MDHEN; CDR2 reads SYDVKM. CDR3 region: CASSSSLLDRAVSNEQFF. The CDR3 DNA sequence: TGTGCCAGCAGCAGCAGCCTGTTGGACAGGGCGGTTAGCAATGAGCAGTTCTTC.

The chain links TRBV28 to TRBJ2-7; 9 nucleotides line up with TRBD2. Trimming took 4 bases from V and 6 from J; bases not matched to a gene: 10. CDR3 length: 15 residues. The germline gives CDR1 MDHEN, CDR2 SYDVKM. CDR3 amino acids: CASSSGLASGSEQYF. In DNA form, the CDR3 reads TGTGCCAGCAGTTCCGGACTAGCGTCGGGCAGCGAGCAGTACTTC.

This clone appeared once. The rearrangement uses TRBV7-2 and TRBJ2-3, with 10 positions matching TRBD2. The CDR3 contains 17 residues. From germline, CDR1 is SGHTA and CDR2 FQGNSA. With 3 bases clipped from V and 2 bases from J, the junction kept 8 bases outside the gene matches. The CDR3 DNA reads TGTGCCAGCAGCTTTAGCGGGCTAGCGGGGGCCACAGATACGCAGTATTTT. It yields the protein CASSFSGLAGATDTQYF. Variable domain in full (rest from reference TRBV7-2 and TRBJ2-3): GAGVSQSPSNKVTEKGKDVELRCDPISGHTALYWYRQSLGQGLEFLIYFQGNSAPDKSGLPSDRFSAERTGGSVSTLTIQRTQQEDSAVYLCASSFSGLAGATDTQYFGPGTRLTVL.

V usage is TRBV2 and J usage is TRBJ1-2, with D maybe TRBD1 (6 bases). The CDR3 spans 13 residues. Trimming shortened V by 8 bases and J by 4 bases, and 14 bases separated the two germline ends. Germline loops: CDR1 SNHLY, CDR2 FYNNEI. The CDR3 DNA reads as TGTGCCAGCTCGACAGGTTCCTTCTATGGCTACACCTTC. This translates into CASSTGSFYGYTF.

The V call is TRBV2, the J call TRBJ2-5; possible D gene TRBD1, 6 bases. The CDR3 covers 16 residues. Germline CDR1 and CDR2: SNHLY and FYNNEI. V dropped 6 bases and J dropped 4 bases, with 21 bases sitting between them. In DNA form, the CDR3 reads TGTGCCAGCAGCTGGACCAGGGGAATTAAGGGAGAGACCCAGTACTTC. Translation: CASSWTRGIKGETQYF.

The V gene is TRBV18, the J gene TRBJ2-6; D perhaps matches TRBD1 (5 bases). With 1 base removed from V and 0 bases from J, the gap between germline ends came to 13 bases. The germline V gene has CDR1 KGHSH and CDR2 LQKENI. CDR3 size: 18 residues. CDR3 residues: CASSPRSGRGSGANVLTF. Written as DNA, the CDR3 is TGTGCCAGCTCACCACGGTCAGGGCGAGGCTCTGGGGCCAACGTCCTGACTTTC.